What follows are 27 T cell receptor beta chains derived from one specimen sequenced in a study of CD8+ T cells in alopecia areata. RNA extraction and reverse transcription yielded cDNA as sequencing template. Measured with immunoSEQ multiplex PCR; TCRdb has only the in-frame clones, and not every one. The repertoire consists of about 180,000 clones, with approximately 50% occurring once and the leading ten covering roughly a tenth. Specified treatment: oral pan-JAK inhibitor, 5-10 mg twice daily. The material sequenced was CD8+ T cells sorted from blood, taken at week 52, from a patient treated with tofacitinib. These receptor sequences come from a human donor with alopecia areata.

The chain is built from TRBV27 and TRBJ2-1, with a tentative D call TRBD1 (6 bases). V was pared by 2 bases and J by 5 bases, with 16 bases between. Germline assignment: CDR1 MNHEY and CDR2 SMNVEV (reference sequence). This CDR3 comprises 16 residues. As DNA, the CDR3 is TGTGCCAGCAGTTTAGGGACACTGGCCCTAAACAATGAGCAGTTCTTC. Encoded protein: CASSLGTLALNNEQFF.

This clone came up a few times. V usage is TRBV7-9 and J usage is TRBJ1-5; D not certain. The germline V gene encodes CDR1 SEHNR and CDR2 FQNEAQ (reference sequence). This CDR3 is 14 amino acids long. Trimming stripped 4 bases from V and 1 base from J, with 8 bases between. The CDR3 is CASSSVLSNQPQHF. The CDR3 nucleotides read TGTGCCAGCAGCTCGGTTTTAAGCAATCAGCCCCAGCATTTT.

This clone was detected once. The chain uses TRBV7-8 and TRBJ2-7; 7 nucleotides align to TRBD1. The germline gives CDR1 SGHVS, CDR2 FQNEAQ. With V trimmed by 5 bases and J by 0 bases, 13 bases remained unmatched. CDR3 length: 17 amino acids. The CDR3 loop is CASSLEGTAGRSYEQYF. The CDR3 DNA is TGTGCCAGCAGCCTGGAAGGGACAGCCGGCCGCTCCTACGAGCAGTACTTC.

CDR3 sequence: CASSLKGPGQTSRPGANVLTF. The CDR3 DNA reads as TGCGCCAGCAGCTTGAAGGGTCCGGGACAGACTTCTAGGCCTGGGGCCAACGTCCTGACTTTC. The V and J genes are TRBV5-1 and TRBJ2-6, with 7 positions matching TRBD1. Trimming at V came to 1 base and at J to 2 bases, leaving 18 bases not matched to a gene. The germline V gene encodes CDR1 SGHRS and CDR2 YFSETQ. This CDR3 is 21 amino acids long.

On this clone: Other DNA variants within this sample encode the same CDR3. This chain connects TRBV29-1 to TRBJ1-1; D is unresolved. V was clipped by 1 base and J by 0 bases, with 3 bases between them. CDR1 is SQVTM and CDR2 is ANQGSEA in the germline V gene. The CDR3 has 12 amino acids. The CDR3 DNA reads as TGCAGCGTTGAAGGGCTGAACACTGAAGCTTTCTTT. Amino acids: CSVEGLNTEAFF.

This clone was found a few times. The chain has TRBV27 and TRBJ1-1, with 10 bases identical to TRBD1. This CDR3 contains 14 residues. Germline loops: CDR1 MNHEY, CDR2 SMNVEV (reference sequence). J gave up 0 bases and V 10 bases, and 5 bases lay outside the gene matches. CDR3 amino acids: CATTGGLMNTEAFF. DNA of the CDR3: TGTGCCACGACAGGGGGCCTCATGAACACTGAAGCTTTCTTT.

The chain combines TRBV29-1 with TRBJ1-1; D unclear. This CDR3 has 12 residues. Germline V lookup: CDR1 SQVTM, CDR2 ANQGSEA. For the CDR3, the DNA is TGCAACGCTGAGGGAGTGAACACTGAAGCTTTCTTT. The encoded protein is CNAEGVNTEAFF.

This clone has a handful of counts. The rearrangement uses TRBV7-9 and TRBJ2-7, with 7 bases matching TRBD1. This CDR3 has 17 amino acids. Germline V lookup: CDR1 SEHNR, CDR2 FQNEAQ (reference sequence). Trimming took 5 bases from V and 4 from J; bases not matched to a gene: 17. The CDR3 protein is CASSGPGTAWVSYEQYF. As DNA, the CDR3 is TGTGCCAGCAGCGGCCCAGGGACAGCGTGGGTCTCGTACGAGCAGTACTTC.

The chain is built from TRBV27 and TRBJ2-1; D is unresolved. CDR1 MNHEY and CDR2 SMNVEV come from the germline V gene (reference sequence). The CDR3 spans 14 residues. With 7 bases removed from V and 8 bases from J, the gap between germline ends came to 18 bases. The CDR3 region is CASIGPSSGYEQFF. The CDR3 DNA reads as TGTGCCAGCATCGGCCCATCCTCCGGGTATGAGCAGTTCTTC.

This clone appeared a single time. The V gene is TRBV14, the J gene TRBJ2-5; D is ambiguous. V lost 3 bases to trimming and J lost 1 base, with 24 bases between them. The CDR3 spans 19 residues. Germline V gene sequence: CDR1 SGHDN, CDR2 FVKESK. The CDR3 spells CASSQEPLALYAAQETQYF. In DNA form, the CDR3 reads TGTGCCAGCAGCCAGGAGCCTTTGGCACTTTACGCGGCCCAAGAGACCCAGTACTTC.

Regarding this clone: Relative to the germline gene, one junction end is altered; a read error may explain this. The gene calls are TRBV5-6 and TRBJ2-7; no reliable D call. In germline, CDR1 is SGHDT, CDR2 YYEEEE. The CDR3 covers 13 residues. The CDR3 protein is CTSSLGYFYEQYF. DNA of the CDR3: TGTACCAGCAGCTTGGGATATTTCTACGAGCAGTACTTC.

V usage is TRBV13 and J usage is TRBJ1-2; D might be TRBD1 (6 bases). V was clipped by 1 base and J by 0 bases, with 18 bases between them. The CDR3 loop spans 18 amino acids. From germline, CDR1 is PRHDT and CDR2 FYEKMQ (reference sequence). CDR3 amino acids: CASSLEYGQGTANYGYTF. The CDR3 DNA follows: TGTGCCAGCAGCTTAGAGTATGGGCAGGGGACCGCTAACTATGGCTACACCTTC.

This sequence joins TRBV6-5 and TRBJ2-7; no definite D call. V dropped 11 bases and J dropped 4 bases, with 9 bases sitting between them. Germline values: CDR1 MNHEY, CDR2 SVGAGI. The CDR3 sequence is 10 residues long. The CDR3 spells CAAKRYEQYF. The CDR3 nucleotides are TGTGCCGCAAAAAGGTACGAGCAGTACTTC.

This clone came up a few times. V usage is TRBV19 and J usage is TRBJ1-2; unclear D gene. Germline V gene sequence: CDR1 LNHDA, CDR2 SQIVND (reference sequence). V was pared by 4 bases and J by 8 bases, with 14 bases between. This CDR3 has 13 residues. CDR3 loop: CASSRILGEGYTF. Here the CDR3 DNA reads TGTGCCAGTAGTAGGATCCTGGGCGAGGGCTACACCTTC.

The chain combines TRBV11-2 with TRBJ1-4; 8 positions match TRBD1. Germline V lookup: CDR1 SGHAT, CDR2 FQNNGV. The J segment lost 7 bases and the V segment lost 5 bases, leaving 12 bases of the junction unmatched. The CDR3 loop spans 16 amino acids. The CDR3 coding sequence is TGTGCCAGCAGCGGAGCCCTGACAGGGGCGAGTGAAAAACTGTTTTTT. Amino acid sequence: CASSGALTGASEKLFF.

The rearrangement uses TRBV29-1 and TRBJ1-1; perhaps TRBD1 as D (5 bases). Germline V gives CDR1 SQVTM, CDR2 ANQGSEA. V was clipped by 6 bases and J by 1 base, with 15 bases between them. This CDR3 has 14 residues. CDR3 sequence (DNA): TGCAGCGTCGTCCCAGGGTTCGGGAACACTGAAGCTTTCTTT. It yields the protein CSVVPGFGNTEAFF. The full variable domain, rest sourced from reference TRBV29-1 and TRBJ1-1, is SAVISQKPSRDICQRGTSLTIQCQVDSQVTMMFWYRQQPGQSLTLIATANQGSEATYESGFVIDKFPISRPNLTFSTLTVSNMSPEDSSIYLCSVVPGFGNTEAFFGQGTRLTVV.

This clone has a handful of counts. The chain couples TRBV7-9 to TRBJ2-5; 7 bases map to TRBD2. The J segment lost 5 bases and the V segment lost 7 bases, leaving 16 bases of the junction unmatched. Germline CDR1 SEHNR, CDR2 FQNEAQ (reference sequence). The CDR3 extends over 16 amino acids. CDR3 bases: TGTGCCAGCAAATCGTCCGGGGGGACTCGAGGGGAGACCCAGTACTTC. Protein: CASKSSGGTRGETQYF.

The sample holds a few counts of this clone. An end of the junction differs from the germline gene, which may be a read error. The chain joins TRBV5-1 to TRBJ2-1; 8 bases fit TRBD1. CDR3 size: 16 residues. Germline-derived CDR1 and CDR2 are SGHRS and YFSETQ. The CDR3 loop is CASRFRGTGQKWEQFF. The CDR3, as DNA: TGCGCCAGCCGCTTTCGGGGGACAGGACAAAAATGGGAGCAGTTCTTC.

This clone appeared a few times. The rearrangement uses TRBV5-6 and TRBJ2-5; tentative D call: TRBD1 (5 bases). V lost 3 bases, J lost 5 bases, and 8 bases lay in between. Germline values: CDR1 SGHDT, CDR2 YYEEEE. CDR3 length equals 12 residues. The chain's CDR3 is CASSWTSETQYF. CDR3 DNA sequence: TGTGCCAGCAGCTGGACATCGGAGACCCAGTACTTC.

The rearrangement joins TRBV30 to TRBJ1-1, with D perhaps TRBD1 (5 bases). This CDR3 has 8 amino acids. Germline CDR1 and CDR2: GTSNPN and SVGIG (reference sequence). CDR3 in amino acids: CAQGEAFF. CDR3 nucleotide sequence: TGTGCGCAGGGTGAAGCTTTCTTT.

This clone was seen just once. This rearrangement joins TRBV5-4 to TRBJ2-7; 7 bases map to TRBD1. In germline, CDR1 is SGHNT, CDR2 YYREEE (reference sequence). CDR3 length: 15 residues. V lost 1 base, J lost 0 bases, and 4 bases stayed unmatched. The DNA for the CDR3 is TGTGCCAGCAGCTTGACGACAGGGAGCTCCTACGAGCAGTACTTC. The encoded protein is CASSLTTGSSYEQYF.

V gene TRBV9 combines with J gene TRBJ1-3, with 8 bases fitting TRBD1. CDR1 and CDR2 from the germline V gene are SGDLS and YYNGEE. This CDR3 comprises 16 residues. With V trimmed by 4 bases and J by 0 bases, 6 bases remained unmatched. Here the CDR3 reads CASSPGQGSSGNTIYF. The CDR3 region has the DNA TGTGCCAGCAGCCCAGGACAGGGTAGCTCTGGAAACACCATATATTTT. Together with reference TRBV9 and TRBJ1-3, the CDR3 gives the full variable domain: DSGVTQTPKHLITATGQRVTLRCSPRSGDLSVYWYQQSLDQGLQFLIQYYNGEERAKGNILERFSAQQFPDLHSELNLSSLELGDSALYFCASSPGQGSSGNTIYFGEGSWLTVV.

This clone was seen more than once but under ten times. The rearrangement links TRBV19 to TRBJ1-1; a weak D match, TRBD1 (6 bases). V was shortened by 2 bases and J by 5 bases, with 12 bases between the two germline ends. This CDR3 is 14 amino acids long. Looked up from germline, CDR1 is LNHDA and CDR2 is SQIVND (reference sequence). Here the CDR3 DNA reads TGTGCCAGTAGTATAACAGGGCGTAGGACTGAAGCTTTCTTT. Translated, it gives CASSITGRRTEAFF.

The gene calls are TRBV7-9 and TRBJ2-5; no clear D gene. The CDR3 sequence is 13 residues long. Germline V gene data show CDR1 as SEHNR and CDR2 as FQNEAQ (reference sequence). V gave up 3 bases and J gave up 3 bases, with 8 bases separating them. The chain's CDR3 is CASSFSSEETQYF. Here the CDR3 DNA reads TGTGCCAGCAGCTTTAGTTCAGAAGAGACCCAGTACTTC.

This chain uses TRBV27 with TRBJ2-5; 7 bases map to TRBD2. Looked up from germline, CDR1 is MNHEY and CDR2 is SMNVEV (reference sequence). The junction had 4 bases not matched to a gene; V was cut back by 5 bases and J by 4 bases. The CDR3 has 13 residues. The CDR3 sequence is CASSTGTIETQYF. In DNA form, the CDR3 reads TGTGCCAGCAGTACCGGGACTATAGAGACCCAGTACTTC.

This clone came up once. The chain has TRBV5-1 and TRBJ2-5; D gene unclear. Trimming stripped 0 bases from V and 5 bases from J, with 11 bases between. The CDR3 consists of 14 residues. Per the germline V gene, CDR1 is SGHRS and CDR2 is YFSETQ. The CDR3: CASSLEGIGETQYF. The CDR3, as DNA: TGCGCCAGCAGCTTGGAGGGAATAGGGGAGACCCAGTACTTC.

This clone was counted a few times. The V and J genes are TRBV2 and TRBJ2-1; 7 nucleotides line up with TRBD1. Germline V CDR1 and CDR2: SNHLY, FYNNEI. The V and J ends lost 8 bases and 3 bases, in that order; junction bases with no gene match: 1. This CDR3 is built from 12 residues. CDR3 nucleotides: TGTGCCAGCGGGACAGACTACAATGAGCAGTTCTTC. Protein product: CASGTDYNEQFF.